The T cell receptor beta chain under discussion was sequenced for a study of patients and donors after allogeneic stem cell transplantation. This clonotype has just a few counts. TCRdb recomputed calls from the RT-PCR reads with MiXCR, one row per CDR3 protein. This sample yields about 960,000 distinct CDR3 sequences, of which about a sixth are seen a single time; 6% belongs to the top ten. Unmatched junction bases numbered 9, after V lost 6 bases and J lost 3 bases. Germline CDR1 SGHDT, CDR2 YYEEEE. The CDR3 sequence is 16 residues long. The sequence derives from a human donor who was either an allogeneic HSCT recipient or a stem cell or donor lymphocyte infusion donor (not recorded which). It is not recorded whose cells these are; they may come from a transplant donor. The gene calls are TRBV5-6 and TRBJ2-4; 10 bases line up with TRBD2. Source material: blood, either unsorted or a sorted T cell fraction (not recorded which). CDR3: CASTNGASGSKNIQYF. The CDR3 DNA reads as TGTGCCAGCACCAATGGGGCTAGCGGGAGCAAAAACATTCAGTACTTC.